The present T cell receptor (beta chain) was sequenced within a study of shared clonotypes between healthy human individuals (TCRdb year 2020). Concerning the study at large: A couple of women and three men aged 18 to 49 years were included in the cohort. For each donor, CD4 naive and CD4 memory were each run on three plates, CD8 naive on two plates, and CD8 memory on one plate. Each donor's leukapheresis produced roughly between roughly 0.9 and 9 billion PBMCs. Different laboratories and diverse techniques were used to prepare libraries and sequence TCR repertoires, to increase sequencing depth and limit assay-specific biases. To estimate repertoire size and how much clonotype sharing occurs between individuals, the study deeply sequenced the blood TCR repertoires of several healthy adults. General findings and caveats noted by the study authors: Rarefaction of sorted-subset datasets indicated incomplete sequencing despite the large sequencing depth. Sampling was restricted to blood, and TCR repertoires in tissue are likely to differ from TCR repertoires in blood. Compared with non-shared clonotypes, the clonotypes found in all four sorted-subset donors had higher generation probabilities. Roughly 5.2% of naive CD4, 3% to 3.5% of naive CD8, about 2.4% of memory CD4, and more than 0.35% of memory CD8 clonotypes were shared across a few donors. Based on pairwise subsampling, the degree of clonotype sharing among donors was expected to be affected by sequencing depth. Estimated clonotype richness was generally larger for naive than for memory subsets. Because the study included only a small number of donors, the genetic and exposure-history diversity represented was limited.

CD8 naive samples consisted of CD45RO-negative cells that were positively selected for CCR7, yielding a CD45RA+CCR7+ population without TemRA cells. Healthy HIV-negative adults with no recently reported acute infections or vaccinations were included as donors. Every donor was a Caucasian adult living in Nashville, Tennessee, USA. After blood collection by leukapheresis, PBMCs were isolated using Ficoll-Histopaque density gradient centrifugation and then cryopreserved in the vapor phase of liquid nitrogen. Purity and quantity of every magnetically sorted T cell population were checked by analytical flow cytometry. Genomic DNA was isolated from each sorted fraction and quantified by UV absorbance on a Nanodrop 2000c. The CDR3 measures 14 amino acids from cysteine to phenylalanine. The sequence is cut down to CDR3 DNA, 42 bases in frame from base 1. V gives up 0 bases and J gives up 3 bases, and the segment between their germline ends measures 6 bases. The germline V gene supplies CDR1 ENHRY and CDR2 SYGVKD.

TCR CDR3 regions were amplified from genomic DNA by multiplex PCR using the deep immunoSEQ assay. For each cell subset, the extracted genomic DNA was distributed evenly across all wells of several immunoSEQ 96-well plates, and each plate served as one replicate. Each replicate PCR for sorted subsets received around 210 ng genomic DNA, equal to about 30,000 T cell genomes. The purified libraries were quantified using a Qubit 3.0 fluorometer, sized with a Bioanalyzer 2100, and then quantified again using the KAPA Library Quantification kit. Every immunoSEQ 96-well plate was sequenced on a separate single-read 150-cycle Illumina NextSeq 550 flow cell. As for the authors' bioinformatics: Because the immunoSEQ output included only junctional sequences and no quality scores, the filtering could not be the same as the filtering used for full-length reads. To assign V/J genes and CDR3, sequences were annotated against IMGT germline references using PyIR, a Python wrapper for IgBLAST v1.9. Reads were removed for weak V/J assignments (E-value above 1e-6), missing CDR3, stop codons, out-of-frame junctions, or ambiguous translated residues. V3J clonotypes were defined by identical inferred V gene, J gene, and CDR3 amino acid sequence. To compute the percentage overlap between repertoires, the number of shared unique clonotypes was divided by the size of the smaller repertoire. Richness of each repertoire was evaluated using RTK rarefaction, the Chao1 estimator, and Recon v2.1 estimates of unobserved clonotypes. For all TCRbeta clonotypes obtained by the gDNA method from a handful of donors, generation probabilities were computed with OLGA. TCRdb obtained this table from immuneACCESS and retained in-frame rearrangements with V and J assigned. These tables miss some clones; where compared with another copy, unresolved V genes account for less than half of the shortfall, and the remainder is unexplained. V and J calls and clone size are given by that table; D and trimming were obtained from the DNA. Present in this sample are roughly 1,800,000 clones, roughly 94% of which were seen just once. The top ten clonotypes cover more than 0.9% of the sample.

This clone appeared a single time. Its antigen has not been determined. There are no base qualities to consult, and no much larger clone falls within one base. This receptor was obtained from a man younger than 35 in good health. The source material was naive CD8+ T cells sorted from blood. The intended sense of this specimen's cell subset or site label: CD45RA+CCR7+. The receptor chain draws on TRBV10-3 and TRBJ2-1; the D gene is not confidently resolved. The DNA sequence follows: TGTGCCATCAGTGAGTCTAGATACTACAATGAGCAGTTCTTC. It is translated as CAISESRYYNEQFF.